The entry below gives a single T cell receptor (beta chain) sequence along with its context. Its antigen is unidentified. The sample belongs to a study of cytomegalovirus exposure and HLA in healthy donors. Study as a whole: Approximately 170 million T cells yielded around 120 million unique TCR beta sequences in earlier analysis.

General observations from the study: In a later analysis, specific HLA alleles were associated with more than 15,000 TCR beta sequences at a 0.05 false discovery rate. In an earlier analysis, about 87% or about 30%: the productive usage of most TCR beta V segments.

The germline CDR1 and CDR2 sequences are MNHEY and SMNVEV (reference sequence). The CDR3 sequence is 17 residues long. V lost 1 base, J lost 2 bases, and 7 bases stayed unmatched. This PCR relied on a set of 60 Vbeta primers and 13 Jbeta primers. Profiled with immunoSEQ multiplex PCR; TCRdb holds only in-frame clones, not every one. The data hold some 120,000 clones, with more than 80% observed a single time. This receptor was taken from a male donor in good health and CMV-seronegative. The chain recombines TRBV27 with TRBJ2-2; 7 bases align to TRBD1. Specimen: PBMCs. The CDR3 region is CASSLWVDRDNTGELFF. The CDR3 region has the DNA TGTGCCAGCAGTTTATGGGTAGACAGGGACAACACCGGGGAGCTGTTTTTT.